This entry lists 8 T cell receptor beta chains sequenced from one sample in a study of blood T cell repertoires in COVID-19. The data were produced by immunoSEQ multiplex PCR, yet TCRdb's version contains in-frame clones alone and is incomplete. Here the sample spans roughly 100,000 clones, nearly 85% being singletons. Sequencing used peripheral blood. The receptors were sampled from a human donor in a cohort sampled during active or convalescent COVID-19.

The gene calls are TRBV5-8 and TRBJ2-3; 14 positions match TRBD2. The CDR3 has 18 amino acids. Germline CDR1 reads SGHTS; CDR2 reads YDEGEE. The ends lost 3 bases at V and 3 bases at J; junction bases unmatched: 9. The CDR3 loop reads CASSSRTSGGRATDTQYF. CDR3 nucleotides: TGTGCCAGCAGCTCCCGGACTAGCGGGGGGCGGGCGACAGATACGCAGTATTTT.

This clone was counted between two and nine times. This chain uses TRBV28 with TRBJ1-2; 9 bases are shared with TRBD1. Germline V gene lookup returns CDR1 MDHEN and CDR2 SYDVKM. The trim removed 5 bases at V and 0 bases at J, leaving 13 bases unmatched. CDR3 size: 18 residues. CDR3 bases: TGTGCCAGCAGTCCTACTGCCGGGACAGGGCCTACTAACTATGGCTACACCTTC. Amino acid sequence: CASSPTAGTGPTNYGYTF.

This chain joins TRBV11-2 and TRBJ1-6; D is possibly TRBD1 (6 bases). This CDR3 spans 13 amino acids. Germline CDR1 reads SGHAT; CDR2 reads FQNNGV. V lost 10 bases and J lost 9, with 16 bases in between. Here the CDR3 DNA reads TGTGCCACCAATACAGGGTACGGTTCACCCCTCCACTTT. Amino acids: CATNTGYGSPLHF.

Here the CDR3 DNA reads TGTGCCAGCAGTGTCGGGACATGGGGAGCTTTCTTT. Protein: CASSVGTWGAFF. The V gene is TRBV2, the J gene TRBJ1-1; D is possibly TRBD1 (6 bases). This CDR3 is built from 12 residues. V lost 4 bases to trimming and J lost 10 bases, with 13 bases between them. The V gene's germline CDR1 is SNHLY and CDR2 FYNNEI.

J is TRBJ2-2 and V is TRBV11-2; TRBD2 is a possible D gene (6 bases). Trimming cost V 4 bases and J 4 bases, with 10 bases left between them. Germline V CDR1 and CDR2: SGHAT, FQNNGV. This CDR3 has 14 residues. The DNA for the CDR3 is TGTGCCAGCAGCTACGGGACTCCCACCGGGGAGCTGTTTTTT. This translates into CASSYGTPTGELFF.

V is TRBV7-3 and J is TRBJ2-1, with 12 bases fitting TRBD2. This CDR3 region has 16 residues. Germline V lookup: CDR1 SGHTA, CDR2 FQGTGA. The V segment lost 5 bases and the J segment 5 bases; nucleotides outside the gene matches: 7. CDR3 sequence reads: CASSPLGLAGNNEQFF. The CDR3 DNA reads as TGTGCCAGCAGCCCTCTCGGACTAGCGGGGAACAATGAGCAGTTCTTC.

The chain couples TRBV19 to TRBJ1-3; unclear D gene. The CDR3 consists of 11 residues. Germline-derived CDR1 and CDR2 are LNHDA and SQIVND (reference sequence). V lost 3 bases and J 9 bases, leaving 6 bases between the germline ends. Written as DNA, the CDR3 is TGTGCCAGTAGTATTCAGTCCACCATATATTTT. This encodes CASSIQSTIYF.

V and J are TRBV6-5 and TRBJ1-6, with D possibly being TRBD1 (5 bases). This CDR3 has 14 amino acids. Germline V gene lookup returns CDR1 MNHEY and CDR2 SVGAGI. Trimming cost V 6 bases and J 9 bases, with 15 bases left between them. The CDR3 region is CASSGRGSRSPLHF. The CDR3, as DNA: TGTGCCAGCAGCGGGCGGGGCAGCCGTTCACCCCTCCACTTT.